The 22 T cell receptor beta chains below all came from one sample that was sequenced in a study of T cells after yellow fever vaccination. TCRdb passed the 5' RACE reads through MiXCR, listing each CDR3 protein once. The table includes some 320,000 distinct CDR3 sequences, 3.5% to 4.5% detected once. The sequencing used PBMCs, collected 15 days after the yellow fever booster vaccination. All receptors come from a man aged 18 to 35 who received the YFV17D yellow fever vaccine.

This clonotype was observed a handful of times. This chain links TRBV5-1 with TRBJ2-3, with TRBD2 identical over 7 bases. The trim removed 0 bases at V and 4 bases at J, leaving 11 bases unmatched. Germline lookup yields CDR1 SGHRS and CDR2 YFSETQ. CDR3 length equals 17 residues. The DNA of the CDR3 is TGCGCCAGCAGCTTGGCCGGACGGACTAGTCCCCCAGATACGCAGTATTTT. Translated: CASSLAGRTSPPDTQYF.

A few counts support this clonotype. The rearrangement joins TRBV6-5 to TRBJ2-2; D is uncertain. The ends were cut back, 8 bases at V and 0 bases at J, with 7 bases in the middle. CDR3 size: 13 residues. Germline CDR1 MNHEY, CDR2 SVGAGI. The CDR3 nucleotides read TGTGCCAGCGGCTGGGCGAACACCGGGGAGCTGTTTTTT. It specifies CASGWANTGELFF.

V gene TRBV18 combines with J gene TRBJ2-3; 8 bases fit TRBD1. This CDR3 spans 12 amino acids. V lost 8 bases, J lost 14 bases, and 12 bases stayed unmatched. CDR1 is KGHSH and CDR2 is LQKENI in the germline V gene. CDR3 sequence (DNA): TGTGCCAGCCACGATACAGGGGGGAGTTCGTATTTT. Protein sequence: CASHDTGGSSYF.

This clonotype came up many times. The J gene is TRBJ2-7, the V gene TRBV28; 8 nucleotides agree with TRBD1. This CDR3 contains 14 residues. V trimming: 6 bases; J trimming: 2 bases; junction bases outside the gene matches: 6. The germline CDR1 and CDR2 sequences are MDHEN and SYDVKM. CDR3 coding DNA: TGTGCCAGCAGCTCCCCGACAGGGGCCTACGAGCAGTACTTC. It yields the protein CASSSPTGAYEQYF.

The chain carries TRBV2 and TRBJ2-2, with D tentatively TRBD2 (7 bases). CDR1 is SNHLY and CDR2 is FYNNEI in the germline V gene. V was pared by 7 bases and J by 0 bases, with 21 bases between. CDR3 size: 18 residues. CDR3 amino acids: CASTRGGARGPNTGELFF. The DNA for the CDR3 is TGTGCCAGCACCCGTGGGGGGGCGCGGGGTCCGAACACCGGGGAGCTGTTTTTT.

There are many counts of this clonotype. The J gene is TRBJ2-1, the V gene TRBV7-2; 7 bases fit TRBD1. Germline V gives CDR1 SGHTA, CDR2 FQGNSA. This CDR3 spans 12 amino acids. With 4 bases clipped from V and 8 bases from J, the junction kept 2 bases outside the gene matches. CDR3 amino acids: CASSSTGDEQFF. In DNA, the CDR3 is TGTGCCAGCAGCTCCACAGGGGATGAGCAGTTCTTC.

There are a few counts of this clonotype. CDR3 DNA sequence: TGCGCCAGCAGCTTTTCCGGGACCCTCGATGGCTACACCTTC. Protein: CASSFSGTLDGYTF. The chain is built from TRBV5-1 and TRBJ1-2; D perhaps matches TRBD1 (5 bases). This CDR3 has 14 residues. Trimming took off 2 bases at V and 6 bases at J, with 14 bases between the two ends. CDR1 and CDR2 (germline): SGHRS, YFSETQ.

The genes are TRBV7-3 and TRBJ2-2, with D tentatively TRBD2 (6 bases). The ends were cut back, 1 base at V and 0 bases at J, with 9 bases in the middle. This CDR3 spans 16 amino acids. Germline V gene data show CDR1 as SGHTA and CDR2 as FQGTGA. CDR3: CASSLNAGTNTGELFF. CDR3 nucleotides: TGTGCCAGCAGCTTAAATGCGGGAACGAACACCGGGGAGCTGTTTTTT. Variable domain in full (rest from reference TRBV7-3 and TRBJ2-2): GAGVSQTPSNKVTEKGKYVELRCDPISGHTALYWYRQSLGQGPEFLIYFQGTGAADDSGLPNDRFFAVRPEGSVSTLKIQRTERGDSAVYLCASSLNAGTNTGELFFGEGSRLTVL.

In this sample, this clonotype turned up many times. The DNA for the CDR3 is TGTGCCTGGAGTAGGACAGGGGGCGAGCAGTACTTC. It translates to CAWSRTGGEQYF. This chain links TRBV30 with TRBJ2-7, with TRBD1 matching over 10 bases. Germline V CDR1 and CDR2: GTSNPN, SVGIG (reference sequence). V gave up 2 bases and J gave up 6 bases; unmatched junction bases: 1. CDR3 length: 12 residues.

This clonotype appeared a few times. The DNA for the CDR3 is TGCGCCAGCAGCTTGGGACCCCAGGGTGAAGAGACCCAGTACTTC. Encoded protein: CASSLGPQGEETQYF. The chain uses TRBV5-1 and TRBJ2-5, with a tentative D call TRBD1 (5 bases). This CDR3 comprises 15 residues. Germline V gene data show CDR1 as SGHRS and CDR2 as YFSETQ. V lost 0 bases and J lost 3, with 12 bases in between. Using reference TRBV5-1 and TRBJ2-5 for the parts outside the CDR3, the full variable domain is KAGVTQTPRYLIKTRGQQVTLSCSPISGHRSVSWYQQTPGQGLQFLFEYFSETQRNKGNFPGRFSGRQFSNSRSEMNVSTLELGDSALYLCASSLGPQGEETQYFGPGTRLLVL.

In its sample, this clonotype was seen a few times. The V gene is TRBV5-1, the J gene TRBJ2-1; 9 nucleotides line up with TRBD1. After removal of 1 base from V and 7 bases from J, the junction contained 18 bases not matched to a gene. The CDR3 length is 19 residues. The germline CDR1 and CDR2 sequences are SGHRS and YFSETQ. The CDR3 coding sequence is TGCGCCAGCAGCTTGAGGGGACAGGGCCCATATGCGACGGAGAATGAGCAGTTCTTC. As protein: CASSLRGQGPYATENEQFF.

This clonotype was counted ten times or more. The CDR3 DNA sequence: TGTGCCAGCAGCTCCACAGGCTCCGCTCAGCCCCAGCATTTT. This gives the protein CASSSTGSAQPQHF. This chain uses TRBV7-9 with TRBJ1-5; weak D call: TRBD1 (5 bases). This CDR3 contains 14 residues. The V gene lost 4 bases and the J gene lost 6 bases, with 13 bases spanning the gap. From germline, CDR1 is SEHNR and CDR2 FQNEAQ (reference sequence).

This clonotype was picked up a small number of times. The chain combines TRBV19 with TRBJ2-7, with 11 bases fitting TRBD2. Germline V CDR1 and CDR2: LNHDA, SQIVND (reference sequence). The CDR3 is 15 residues long. With V trimmed by 6 bases and J by 4 bases, 8 bases remained unmatched. The CDR3 DNA reads as TGTGCCAGTAGCGTCACTAGCGGGGGACCTTACGAGCAGTACTTC. It encodes CASSVTSGGPYEQYF.

This clonotype appeared many times. Here the CDR3 reads CASRDRVYGVYNEQFF. The CDR3 DNA reads TGCGCCAGTAGGGACAGGGTTTATGGGGTATACAATGAGCAGTTCTTC. The chain combines TRBV4-1 with TRBJ2-1, with TRBD1 matching over 9 bases. This CDR3 spans 16 amino acids. V shed 9 bases, J shed 4 bases, and the junction held 13 bases outside the gene matches. Germline loops: CDR1 MGHRA, CDR2 YSYEKL.

The chain employs TRBV7-9 and TRBJ2-3; 7 positions agree with TRBD2. Germline CDR1 SEHNR, CDR2 FQNEAQ (reference sequence). The length of the CDR3 is 17 residues. V was clipped by 5 bases and J by 0 bases; unmatched bases: 11. CDR3 DNA sequence: TGTGCCAGCAGCCGATTGCGGGGGAGGGCTAGCACAGATACGCAGTATTTT. Its translation is CASSRLRGRASTDTQYF.

The sample holds many counts of this clonotype. The rearrangement joins TRBV5-1 to TRBJ2-5; D might be TRBD1 (6 bases). V was shortened by 5 bases and J by 5 bases, with 19 bases between the two germline ends. Germline CDR1 is SGHRS and CDR2 is YFSETQ. The CDR3 is 15 amino acids. The CDR3 nucleotides are TGCGCCAGCAGTCAACAGGGTCTTGAGCGGGAGACCCAGTACTTC. Translation: CASSQQGLERETQYF.

This clonotype was observed at least ten times. The chain combines TRBV5-1 with TRBJ1-2; maybe TRBD1 (5 bases). CDR1 SGHRS and CDR2 YFSETQ come from the germline V gene. The ends were cut back, 4 bases at V and 3 bases at J, with 13 bases in the middle. The length of the CDR3 is 14 residues. This CDR3 is CASSLPGGDYGYTF. DNA of the CDR3: TGCGCCAGCAGCCTCCCGGGGGGGGACTATGGCTACACCTTC.

This clonotype was recorded at least ten times. CDR3 DNA: TGCGCCAGCAGCTTGGAGTCGCCGGGGTCCGGGGAGCTGTTTTTT. This gives the protein CASSLESPGSGELFF. This chain uses TRBV5-1 with TRBJ2-2; D might be TRBD2 (5 bases). Germline V gene lookup returns CDR1 SGHRS and CDR2 YFSETQ. The V end lost 0 bases, the J end lost 6 bases, and 12 bases lay between the germline ends. This CDR3 spans 15 amino acids.

This clonotype has a count of ten or more. The gene calls are TRBV13 and TRBJ2-1; 10 positions agree with TRBD1. With V trimmed by 1 base and J by 11 bases, 8 bases remained unmatched. Germline V lookup: CDR1 PRHDT, CDR2 FYEKMQ (reference sequence). The CDR3 runs 15 residues. Written as DNA, the CDR3 is TGTGCCAGCAGCTTAGAAACCGGGACAGGGGAGAAGCAGTTCTTC. Its protein product is CASSLETGTGEKQFF.

V is TRBV12-3 or TRBV12-4 and J is TRBJ1-2; 7 bases map to TRBD1. V dropped 10 bases and J dropped 1; count of bases not matched to a gene: 9. CDR3 length: 14 residues. The CDR3: CATQQGLLNYGYTF. The CDR3 DNA reads TGTGCCACACAACAGGGGCTTCTTAACTATGGCTACACCTTC.

V is TRBV6-6 and J is TRBJ2-7; D gene unclear. Trimming stripped 6 bases from V and 2 bases from J, with 11 bases between. The length of the CDR3 is 13 residues. Germline CDR1 and CDR2: MNHNY and SVGAGI (reference sequence). For the CDR3, the DNA is TGTGCCAGCAGAGGCGGAACGACCTACGAGCAGTACGTC. Its protein product is CASRGGTTYEQYV.

J is TRBJ2-5 and V is TRBV6-5, with 7 bases that match TRBD2. From germline, CDR1 is MNHEY and CDR2 SVGAGI. CDR3 length: 15 residues. V lost 7 bases and J lost 2; bases outside the gene matches: 10. The CDR3 spells CASINTRAGQETQYF. The CDR3 bases are TGTGCCAGCATTAATACTCGAGCGGGACAAGAGACCCAGTACTTC.